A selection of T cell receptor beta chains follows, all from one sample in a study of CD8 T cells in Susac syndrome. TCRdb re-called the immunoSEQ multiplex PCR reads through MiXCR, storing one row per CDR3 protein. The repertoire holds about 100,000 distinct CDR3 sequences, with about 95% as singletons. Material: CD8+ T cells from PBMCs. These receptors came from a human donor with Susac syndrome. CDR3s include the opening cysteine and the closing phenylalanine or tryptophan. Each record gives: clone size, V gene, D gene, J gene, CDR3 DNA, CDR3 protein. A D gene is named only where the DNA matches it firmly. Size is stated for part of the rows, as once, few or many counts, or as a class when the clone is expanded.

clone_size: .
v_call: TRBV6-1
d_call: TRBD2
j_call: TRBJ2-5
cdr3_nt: TGTGCCAGCAGTGTCCCCCGGGGACTAGCGGGCGCCCGACGGGGTCTTCGCCAGTACTTC
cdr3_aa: CASSVPRGLAGARRGLRQYF

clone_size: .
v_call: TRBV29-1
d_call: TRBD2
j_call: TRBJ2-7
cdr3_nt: TGCAGCGTTGGCTCCTCCTCAGCGGGGGGATACGAGCAGTACTTC
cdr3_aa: CSVGSSSAGGYEQYF

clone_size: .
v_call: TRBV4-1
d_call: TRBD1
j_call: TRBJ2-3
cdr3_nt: TGCGCCAGCAGCCAGGAGGGGACAGGGGTTGATACGCAGTATTTT
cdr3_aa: CASSQEGTGVDTQYF

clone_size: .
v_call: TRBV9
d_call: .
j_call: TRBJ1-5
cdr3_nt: TGTGCCAGCAGCGTGGGAGGGAGGGAGGATCAGCCCCAGCATTTT
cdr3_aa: CASSVGGREDQPQHF

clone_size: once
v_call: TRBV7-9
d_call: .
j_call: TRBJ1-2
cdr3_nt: TGTGCCAGCAGCCGAGTGGGGGGTGATGGCTACACCTTC
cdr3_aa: CASSRVGGDGYTF

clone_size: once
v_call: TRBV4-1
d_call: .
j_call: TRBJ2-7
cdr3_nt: TGCGCCAGCAGCCAAGAGGGACCCGGGACCTACGAGCAGTACTTC
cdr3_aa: CASSQEGPGTYEQYF

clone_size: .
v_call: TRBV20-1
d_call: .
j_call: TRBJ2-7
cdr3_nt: TGCAGTGCTTCAGGCGGGACTCCTTTCGGGCAGTACTTC
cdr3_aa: CSASGGTPFGQYF

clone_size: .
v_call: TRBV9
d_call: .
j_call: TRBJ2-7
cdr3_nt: TGTGCCAGCAGCGTGGGGTTGGGGAGCTCCTACGAGCAGTACTTC
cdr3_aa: CASSVGLGSSYEQYF

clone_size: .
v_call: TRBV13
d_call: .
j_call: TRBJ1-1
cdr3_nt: TGTGCCAGCAGCGGAGCTGGGGCGGGAGCTTTCTTT
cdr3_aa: CASSGAGAGAFF

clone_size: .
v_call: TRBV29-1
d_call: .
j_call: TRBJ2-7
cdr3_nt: TGCAGCGTGGCCCACCGGGACGGCACCTACGAGCAGTACTTC
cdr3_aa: CSVAHRDGTYEQYF

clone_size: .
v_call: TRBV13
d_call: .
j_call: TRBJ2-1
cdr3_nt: TGTGCCAGCAGCTTAGTGGGAACCTGGCAGTTCTTC
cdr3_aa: CASSLVGTWQFF

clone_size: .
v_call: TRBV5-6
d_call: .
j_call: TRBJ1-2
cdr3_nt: TGTGCCAGCACCGGGACACGCGAAGACGGCTACACCTTC
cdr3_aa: CASTGTREDGYTF

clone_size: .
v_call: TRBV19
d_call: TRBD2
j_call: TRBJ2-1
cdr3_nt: TGTGCCAGTAAATCCAGCGGGAGGAGTAATGAGCAGTTCTTC
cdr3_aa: CASKSSGRSNEQFF

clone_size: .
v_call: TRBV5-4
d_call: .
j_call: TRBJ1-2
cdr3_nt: TGTGCCAGCAGCCACAACGCTAACTATGGCTACACCTTC
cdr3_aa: CASSHNANYGYTF

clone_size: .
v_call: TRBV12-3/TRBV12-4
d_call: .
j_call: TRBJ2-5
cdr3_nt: TGTGCCAGCAGTATGCCGGAGGGGGAGACCCAGTACTTC
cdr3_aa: CASSMPEGETQYF

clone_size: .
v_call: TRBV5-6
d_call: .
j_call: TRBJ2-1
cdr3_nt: TGTGCCAGCGGGGAAAATGAGCAGTTCTTC
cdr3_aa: CASGENEQFF

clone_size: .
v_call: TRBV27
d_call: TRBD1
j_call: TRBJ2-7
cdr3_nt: TGTGCCAGCAGTTTATCGGGACAGGGGCGTTACTACGAGCAGTACTTC
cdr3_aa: CASSLSGQGRYYEQYF

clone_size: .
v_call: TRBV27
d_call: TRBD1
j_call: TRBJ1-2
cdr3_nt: TGTGCCAGCAGTCGGACAGGCATGGATGGCTACACCTTC
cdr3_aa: CASSRTGMDGYTF

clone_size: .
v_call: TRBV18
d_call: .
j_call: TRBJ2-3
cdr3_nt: TGTGCCAGCTCACCACATACGCAGTATTTT
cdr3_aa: CASSPHTQYF

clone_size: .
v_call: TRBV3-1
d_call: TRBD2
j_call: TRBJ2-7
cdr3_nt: TGTGCCAGCAGCCATTCGGGAGGGGCCCACTACGAGCAGTACTTC
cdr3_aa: CASSHSGGAHYEQYF

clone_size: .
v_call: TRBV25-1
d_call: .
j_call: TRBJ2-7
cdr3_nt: TGTGCCAGCAGTGAATCAGGAGACGAGCAGTACTTC
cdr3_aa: CASSESGDEQYF

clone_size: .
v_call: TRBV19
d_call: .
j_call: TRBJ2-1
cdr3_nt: TGTGCCAGTGGGGTGGCAGAAGACTACAATGAGCAGTTCTTC
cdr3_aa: CASGVAEDYNEQFF

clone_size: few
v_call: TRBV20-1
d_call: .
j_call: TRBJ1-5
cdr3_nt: TGCAGTGCTGGGGGGGCTCAGCCCCAGCATTTT
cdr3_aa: CSAGGAQPQHF

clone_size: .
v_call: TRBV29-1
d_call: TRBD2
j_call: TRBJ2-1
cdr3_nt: TGCAGCGTTGAAGGGCTAGCGGGGGCCCCAACCCTTAATGAGCAGTTCTTC
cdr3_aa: CSVEGLAGAPTLNEQFF

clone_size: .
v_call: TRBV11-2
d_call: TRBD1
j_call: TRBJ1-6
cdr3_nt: TGTGCCAGCAGCTATGGGACAGGTAGCCTCCTCCACTTT
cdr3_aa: CASSYGTGSLLHF

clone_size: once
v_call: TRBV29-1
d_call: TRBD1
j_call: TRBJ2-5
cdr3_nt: TGCAGCGTTGAAGATCGGCAGGGGGTGAAGGCCCAGTACTTC
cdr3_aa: CSVEDRQGVKAQYF

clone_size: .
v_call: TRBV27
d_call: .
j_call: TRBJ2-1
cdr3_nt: TGTGCCAGCAAAACAGGGGAGGGGGATGAGCAGTTCTTC
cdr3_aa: CASKTGEGDEQFF

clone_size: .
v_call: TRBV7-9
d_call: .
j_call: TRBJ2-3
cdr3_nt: TGTGCCAGCAGCTTTGACACCCGCACAGATACGCAGTATTTT
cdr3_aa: CASSFDTRTDTQYF

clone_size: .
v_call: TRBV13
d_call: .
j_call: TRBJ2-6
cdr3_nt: TGTGCCAGCAGCAACCGGGGGTCTGGGGCCAACGTCCTGACTTTC
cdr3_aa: CASSNRGSGANVLTF

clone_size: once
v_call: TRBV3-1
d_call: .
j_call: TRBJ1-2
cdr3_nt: TGTGCCAGCAGCGTGAACCTGGGGGGCTACACCTTC
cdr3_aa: CASSVNLGGYTF

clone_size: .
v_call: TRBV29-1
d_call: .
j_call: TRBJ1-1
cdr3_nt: TGCAGCGCCCTGAACGCTGAAGCTTTCTTT
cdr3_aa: CSALNAEAFF

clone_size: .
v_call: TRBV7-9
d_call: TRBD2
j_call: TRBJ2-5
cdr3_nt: TGTGCCAGCAGTTTCGTTCTAGCGGGAAAGGTGGAAGAGACCCAGTACTTC
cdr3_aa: CASSFVLAGKVEETQYF

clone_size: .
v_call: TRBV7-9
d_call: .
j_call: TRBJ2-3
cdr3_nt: TGTGCCAGCAGCTCCCCCCTAGTCTCAGATACGCAGTATTTT
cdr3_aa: CASSSPLVSDTQYF

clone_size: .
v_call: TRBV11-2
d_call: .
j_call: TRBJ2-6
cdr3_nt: TGTGCCAGCAGCTTAGTTGTTGGAGGGTTACTTTCTGGGGCCAACGTCCTGACTTTC
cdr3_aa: CASSLVVGGLLSGANVLTF

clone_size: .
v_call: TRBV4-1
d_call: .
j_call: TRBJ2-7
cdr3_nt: TGCGCCAGCAGCCAAGTCCTCGTCGGCGAGCAGTACTTC
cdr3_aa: CASSQVLVGEQYF

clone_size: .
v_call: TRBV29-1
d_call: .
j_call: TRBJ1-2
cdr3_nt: TGCAGCGCCGGGTACGACAGCGCGACGAATGGCTACACCTTC
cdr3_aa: CSAGYDSATNGYTF

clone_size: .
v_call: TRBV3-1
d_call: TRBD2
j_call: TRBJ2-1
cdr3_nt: TGTGCCAGCAGCCAAGACCCTTCTACAGCGGGGGGGCTCAATGAGCAGTTCTTC
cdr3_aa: CASSQDPSTAGGLNEQFF

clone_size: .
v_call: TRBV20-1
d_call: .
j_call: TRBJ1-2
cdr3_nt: TGCAGTGCTAGAGGGATCCAGGAGGTGTCGGATGGCTACACCTTC
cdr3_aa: CSARGIQEVSDGYTF

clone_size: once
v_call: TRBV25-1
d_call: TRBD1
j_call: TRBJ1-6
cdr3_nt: TGTGCCAGCAGGGACAGGGTCTCACCCCTCCACTTT
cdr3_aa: CASRDRVSPLHF

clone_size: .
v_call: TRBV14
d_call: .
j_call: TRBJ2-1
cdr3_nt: TGTGCCAGCAGCCAATCGCTCAGGGTGTTTGGCAATGAGCAGTTCTTC
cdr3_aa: CASSQSLRVFGNEQFF

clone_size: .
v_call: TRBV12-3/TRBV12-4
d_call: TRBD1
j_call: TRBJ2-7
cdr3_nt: TGTGCCAGCAGCCGCGGACAGGCCTACGAGCAGTACTTC
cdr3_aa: CASSRGQAYEQYF

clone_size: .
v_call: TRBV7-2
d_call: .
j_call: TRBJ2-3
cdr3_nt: TGTGCCAGCAGCTTAGCCCACGTGGATACGCAGTATTTT
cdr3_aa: CASSLAHVDTQYF

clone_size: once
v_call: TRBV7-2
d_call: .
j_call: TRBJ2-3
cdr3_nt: TGTGCCAGCAGCTTGAGGCCAGATACGCAGTATTTT
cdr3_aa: CASSLRPDTQYF

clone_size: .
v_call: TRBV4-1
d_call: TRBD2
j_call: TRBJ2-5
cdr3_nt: TGCGCCAGCAGCCAACCCCGGGAGGGGGGAAAGACCCAGTACTTC
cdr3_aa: CASSQPREGGKTQYF

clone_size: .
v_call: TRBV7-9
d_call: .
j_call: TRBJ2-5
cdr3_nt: TGTGCCAGCAAGAGAGGAGGACAAGAGACCCAGTACTTC
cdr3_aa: CASKRGGQETQYF

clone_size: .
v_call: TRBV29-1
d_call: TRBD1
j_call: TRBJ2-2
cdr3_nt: TGCAGCGTTGTAGGGACAGAGAACACCGGGGAGCTGTTTTTT
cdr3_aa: CSVVGTENTGELFF

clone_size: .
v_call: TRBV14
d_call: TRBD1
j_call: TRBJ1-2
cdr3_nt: TGTGCCAGCAGCCCACCCGGGACAGTCCATGGCTACACCTTC
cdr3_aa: CASSPPGTVHGYTF

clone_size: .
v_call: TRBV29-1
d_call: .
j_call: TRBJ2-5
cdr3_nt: TGCAGCGGCACGGGACGGCTGAAAGAGACCCAGTACTTC
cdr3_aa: CSGTGRLKETQYF

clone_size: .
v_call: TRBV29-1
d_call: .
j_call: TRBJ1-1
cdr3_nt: TGCAGCGCTAGGCCTGGGGGCGCTGGGAAAGCTTTCTTT
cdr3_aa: CSARPGGAGKAFF

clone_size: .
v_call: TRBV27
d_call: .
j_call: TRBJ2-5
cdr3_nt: TGTGCCAGCAGTTTACTGGTCACCGAGACCCAGTACTTC
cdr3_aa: CASSLLVTETQYF

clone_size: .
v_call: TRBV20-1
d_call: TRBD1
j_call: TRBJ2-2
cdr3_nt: TGCAGTGCTAGGGCGGGACAGGGAGACACCGGGGAGCTGTTTTTT
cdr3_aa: CSARAGQGDTGELFF

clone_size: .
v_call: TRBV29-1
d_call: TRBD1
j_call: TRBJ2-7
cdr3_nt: TGCAGCGTTGCCGACAGGGGGGGAAGGTACTTC
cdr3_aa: CSVADRGGRYF

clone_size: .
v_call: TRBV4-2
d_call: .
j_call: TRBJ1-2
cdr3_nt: TGTGCCAGCAGCCAATTCTTCGACAGGAACTATGGCTACACCTTC
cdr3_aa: CASSQFFDRNYGYTF

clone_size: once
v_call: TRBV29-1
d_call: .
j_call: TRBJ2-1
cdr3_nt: TGCAGCGTTGACACTAGCTGGTACAATGAGCAGTTCTTC
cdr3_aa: CSVDTSWYNEQFF